Listed below are T cell receptor beta chains from one sample, sequenced in a study of blood T cell repertoires in COVID-19. Generated by immunoSEQ multiplex PCR, the TCRdb table keeps only in-frame clones and is missing some. This table has around 150,000 clones, 65% to 85% appearing once. The sequenced material came from peripheral blood. These receptors were taken from an elderly woman with acute or convalescent COVID-19. Each CDR3 is given with its conserved first and last residue. The order of the fields is D gene, V gene, clone size, J gene, CDR3 protein, CDR3 DNA. The D gene is left open where the match is weak. Expanded clones are given a class, and other clones once, few, many or no size at all.

.,TRBV10-3,.,TRBJ1-3,CAIRLDSPGNTIYF,TGTGCCATCAGACTAGACTCTCCTGGAAACACCATATATTTT
.,TRBV20-1,.,TRBJ1-1,CSAERRGEAFF,TGCAGTGCTGAACGGCGCGGGGAAGCTTTCTTT
.,TRBV5-1,.,TRBJ2-3,CASSLDSDFSSTDTQYF,TGCGCCAGCAGCTTGGATTCGGACTTCTCTAGCACAGATACGCAGTATTTT
.,TRBV7-9,.,TRBJ2-3,CASSPAQGTDTQYF,TGTGCCAGCAGCCCGGCACAGGGCACAGATACGCAGTATTTT
.,TRBV27,.,TRBJ2-2,CASSPEPTGGSDTGELFF,TGTGCCAGCAGCCCAGAGCCCACAGGAGGGAGTGACACCGGGGAGCTGTTTTTT
TRBD1,TRBV11-2,once,TRBJ2-7,CASSLPGQPAQYF,TGTGCCAGCAGCTTACCGGGACAGCCGGCGCAGTACTTC
TRBD2,TRBV25-1,.,TRBJ2-1,CASSGQREGNEQFF,TGTGCCAGCAGTGGCCAGCGGGAGGGGAATGAGCAGTTCTTC
.,TRBV19,.,TRBJ1-1,CASSIDRVTEAFF,TGTGCCAGTAGTATAGACAGGGTAACTGAAGCTTTCTTT
.,TRBV19,.,TRBJ2-2,CASTGGRVTGELFF,TGTGCCAGTACGGGGGGCCGGGTCACCGGGGAGCTGTTTTTT
TRBD1,TRBV2,.,TRBJ1-5,CASSGARGANQPQHF,TGTGCCAGCAGTGGCGCCAGGGGGGCAAATCAGCCCCAGCATTTT
.,TRBV19,.,TRBJ2-1,CASSLGLRNEQFF,TGTGCCAGTAGTCTCGGACTTCGCAATGAGCAGTTCTTC
TRBD1,TRBV25-1,.,TRBJ1-1,CASRGQGPTEAFF,TGTGCCAGCAGAGGACAGGGTCCCACTGAAGCTTTCTTT
TRBD2,TRBV19,.,TRBJ2-3,CASSVWPSGTPSTDTQYF,TGTGCCAGTAGTGTCTGGCCTAGCGGGACTCCTAGCACAGATACGCAGTATTTT
TRBD1,TRBV19,.,TRBJ2-1,CASPDRGREDEQFF,TGTGCCAGTCCCGACAGGGGGCGAGAGGATGAGCAGTTCTTC
.,TRBV15,.,TRBJ1-6,CATSRDRDNSPLHF,TGTGCCACCAGCAGAGACAGGGATAATTCACCCCTCCACTTT
TRBD1,TRBV7-2,few,TRBJ1-6,CASSLGGTGRSPLHF,TGTGCCAGCAGCTTAGGGGGGACAGGGAGATCACCCCTCCACTTT
.,TRBV19,.,TRBJ2-3,CASSISDTQYF,TGTGCCAGTAGTATATCGGATACGCAGTATTTT
TRBD1,TRBV19,.,TRBJ2-5,CASRPPGQGKTQYF,TGTGCCAGTAGACCTCCGGGACAGGGCAAGACCCAGTACTTC
.,TRBV5-1,.,TRBJ1-3,CASSSRSGNTIYF,TGCGCCAGCAGCAGCCGGAGCGGAAACACCATATATTTT
.,TRBV5-1,.,TRBJ2-1,CASSFTGSYNEQFF,TGCGCCAGCAGCTTTACGGGTTCCTACAATGAGCAGTTCTTC
.,TRBV25-1,.,TRBJ1-1,CASSEPRGASTEAFF,TGTGCCAGCAGTGAACCTCGGGGGGCGAGCACTGAAGCTTTCTTT
TRBD1,TRBV18,few,TRBJ2-7,CASSNGDLQGGEQYF,TGTGCCAGCTCCAACGGGGATTTACAGGGGGGCGAGCAGTACTTC
.,TRBV4-3,.,TRBJ1-1,CASSQGFDTEAFF,TGCGCCAGCAGCCAAGGTTTCGACACTGAAGCTTTCTTT
.,TRBV6-5,.,TRBJ2-7,CASSYRRQAYEQYF,TGTGCCAGCAGTTACCGCAGGCAGGCGTACGAGCAGTACTTC
TRBD2,TRBV9,.,TRBJ2-1,CASSGTLAGGSYNEQFF,TGTGCCAGCAGCGGCACTCTAGCGGGGGGGTCCTACAATGAGCAGTTCTTC
.,TRBV13,.,TRBJ2-3,CASSSQSGASDTQYF,TGTGCCAGCAGCTCCCAGTCTGGAGCCTCAGATACGCAGTATTTT
.,TRBV12-3/TRBV12-4,.,TRBJ1-6,CASRGGYNSPLHF,TGTGCCAGCAGGGGGGGCTATAATTCACCCCTCCACTTT
.,TRBV11-1,.,TRBJ1-1,CASSLSGGSTEAFF,TGTGCCAGCTCCCTTAGCGGGGGGAGCACTGAAGCTTTCTTT
.,TRBV15,.,TRBJ1-1,CATSNRLTGMGTEAFF,TGTGCCACCAGTAATCGCCTCACAGGCATGGGGACTGAAGCTTTCTTT
TRBD1,TRBV5-6,.,TRBJ1-6,CASSLGGTASYSLHF,TGTGCCAGCAGCTTGGGAGGGACAGCCAGTTACTCCCTCCACTTT
TRBD2,TRBV4-2,.,TRBJ2-3,CASSQLGGGGDTQYF,TGTGCCAGCAGCCAACTGGGCGGGGGGGGAGATACGCAGTATTTT
.,TRBV7-8,.,TRBJ1-1,CASSSTSRARGLLNPNTEAFF,TGTGCCAGCAGCTCCACCTCAAGGGCAAGGGGACTTCTTAATCCGAACACTGAAGCTTTCTTT
.,TRBV5-1,.,TRBJ1-3,CASSLGSPPSGNTIYF,TGCGCCAGCAGCTTGGGCAGTCCCCCTTCTGGAAACACCATATATTTT
.,TRBV5-4,once,TRBJ2-5,CASSLVSRRDFKLETQYF,TGTGCCAGCAGCTTGGTCTCCCGGAGGGATTTCAAACTAGAGACCCAGTACTTC